The 2 T cell receptor beta chains in this list originate from one sample, sequenced in a study of breast tumors, draining lymph nodes, adjacent tissues. MiXCR, applied by TCRdb to the multiplex PCR reads, yields one record per CDR3 protein. The sample holds around 130,000 distinct CDR3 sequences; about 20% are singletons and the top ten take about 2.2%. The lymph nodes were axillary draining lymph nodes from breast cancer patients. The sample taken for sequencing was axillary lymph node tissue. These receptors were taken from a female donor with breast cancer. Some clones in this sample may be carry-over from other donors' samples.

This clonotype has a count of ten or more. The chain employs TRBV5-6 and TRBJ2-1; D ambiguous. The V end was cut by 3 bases, the J end by 8 bases, with 9 bases between. CDR1 SGHDT and CDR2 YYEEEE come from the germline V gene. The CDR3 has 12 residues. CDR3 amino acids: CASSSGFHEQFF. The CDR3 DNA reads as TGTGCCAGCAGCTCGGGCTTCCATGAGCAGTTCTTC.

As regards this clonotype: This may come from a read error, since a much larger clone is one base off. It is likely a read error, because the conserved phenylalanine at the end of the CDR3 is missing. This CDR3 is CASSVQSTGELFV. The CDR3 DNA follows: TGCGCCAGCAGCGTCCAGTCGACCGGGGAGCTGTTTGTT. This chain connects TRBV4-1 to TRBJ2-2; D remains unclear. The CDR3 covers 13 residues. The V gene lost 5 bases and the J gene lost 5 bases, with 9 bases spanning the gap. In germline, CDR1 is MGHRA, CDR2 YSYEKL.